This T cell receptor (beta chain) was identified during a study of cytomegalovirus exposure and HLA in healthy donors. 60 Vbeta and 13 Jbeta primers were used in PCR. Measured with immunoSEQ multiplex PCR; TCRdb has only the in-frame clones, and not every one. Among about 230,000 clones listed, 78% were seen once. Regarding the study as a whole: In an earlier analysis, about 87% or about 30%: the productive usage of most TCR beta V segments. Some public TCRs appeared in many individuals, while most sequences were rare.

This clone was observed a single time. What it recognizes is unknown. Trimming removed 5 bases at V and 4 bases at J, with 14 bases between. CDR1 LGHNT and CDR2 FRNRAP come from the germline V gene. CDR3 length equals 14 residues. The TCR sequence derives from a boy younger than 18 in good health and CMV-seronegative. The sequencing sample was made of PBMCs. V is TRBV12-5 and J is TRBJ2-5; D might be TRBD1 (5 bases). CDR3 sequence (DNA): TGTGCTAGTGGTCTGAACTCAGGGCCAGAGACCCAGTACTTC. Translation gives CASGLNSGPETQYF.